This TCR beta chain was captured in a study of somatic mutations in cytotoxic T cells in rheumatoid arthritis (dated by TCRdb to the late 2010s). General notes on the study: Before any treatment started and right after they were diagnosed, patients gave peripheral blood samples (about 27 ml EDTA). Sorted V beta1+ cells also underwent TCRB sequencing, and some V beta antibody-stained T-cell populations were flow-sorted at nearly 100% purity on a FACSAria II or Sony SH800. To characterize clonality, the study used TCRB deep sequencing while asking whether somatic mutations are carried by expanded CD8+ T-cell clones in newly diagnosed, untreated rheumatoid arthritis. For roughly 61 rheumatoid arthritis patients and 20 or so healthy controls, TCRB deep sequencing was carried out. Patients and controls did not essentially differ in median age, which was nearly identical between the groups. The full study reports these points: CD8+ T-cell clonality in rheumatoid arthritis patients was not significantly different from that in age-matched healthy controls. Viral specificity could not be ruled out by absence from virus-specific databases, and the antigen targets of the expanded CD8+ clones remained unknown. No adjustment for multiple comparisons was made for the slight TRBV07 underrepresentation in patients. An increase of CD8+ clonality with age was seen in patients (Spearman r ≈ 0.49) but not in healthy controls. The largest CD8+ clone made up more than 20% of CD8+ cells in about an eighth of the roughly 60 patients, and blood and synovial fluid shared several identical CD8+ TCRB sequences.

Sequencing of TCRB CDR3 was done on genomic DNA with the immunoSEQ assay. The paper's data handling went like this. Published virus-specific TCRB sequences were compared with patient CD8+ clones larger than 1%, and only a few matches were found. Only productive TCRB rearrangements were included in the analyses. A clone was defined by a unique TCRB CDR3 sequence, and clonality was computed as a productive clonality index based on Shannon entropy. The template counts of each clone relative to the total templates per sample were used to calculate repertoire overlap between two samples. V-gene usage measured by flow cytometry correlated with TCRB sequencing V-gene usage, with a Spearman r of around 0.59. This is the immuneACCESS table as TCRdb keeps it, with only in-frame sequences that have V and J called. A part of the clones is gone; compared with another copy, unresolved V genes explain less than half, and the rest is unexplained. V and J calls and clone size come straight from that table; D and trimming were deduced from the DNA. The sample profile shows 9,500 or so clones; about 85% of them were found once. The biggest ten clones account for about 8.1% of the sample.

Positive magnetic bead selection on an AutoMACS was used to isolate CD4+ and CD8+ cells, with flow cytometry used to check purity. After a first flow cytometry screen using a TCR V beta antibody panel, clonal expansions were characterized through TCRB deep sequencing of sorted CD8+ fractions. Isolation of peripheral blood mononuclear cells was done through Ficoll-Paque PLUS density gradient separation. DNA was extracted from CD4-enriched, CD8-enriched or PBMC samples with Nucleospin Tissue or Tissue XS kits and quantified with a Qubit 2.0 fluorometer. CDR1 and CDR2 are read off the germline V gene as SGDLS and YYNGEE. The CDR3, from cysteine to phenylalanine, totals 15 residues. Only CDR3 DNA is held: 45 bases, read in frame from base 1. For this chain, trimming is 2 bases at the V end and 0 bases at the J end, and the number of junction bases without a gene match is 4. As to this clone: Its antigen is unknown. No base-level quality is on record; no much larger clone is a single base apart.

Sequencing was carried out using CD8+ T cells sorted from blood. The TCR was taken from an adult with rheumatoid arthritis. The sequence is built from TRBV9 and TRBJ1-2, and 7 junction bases match TRBD1. The CDR3 loop reads CASSVGTVANYGYTF. The nucleotides read TGTGCCAGCAGCGTCGGGACAGTAGCTAACTATGGCTACACCTTC.